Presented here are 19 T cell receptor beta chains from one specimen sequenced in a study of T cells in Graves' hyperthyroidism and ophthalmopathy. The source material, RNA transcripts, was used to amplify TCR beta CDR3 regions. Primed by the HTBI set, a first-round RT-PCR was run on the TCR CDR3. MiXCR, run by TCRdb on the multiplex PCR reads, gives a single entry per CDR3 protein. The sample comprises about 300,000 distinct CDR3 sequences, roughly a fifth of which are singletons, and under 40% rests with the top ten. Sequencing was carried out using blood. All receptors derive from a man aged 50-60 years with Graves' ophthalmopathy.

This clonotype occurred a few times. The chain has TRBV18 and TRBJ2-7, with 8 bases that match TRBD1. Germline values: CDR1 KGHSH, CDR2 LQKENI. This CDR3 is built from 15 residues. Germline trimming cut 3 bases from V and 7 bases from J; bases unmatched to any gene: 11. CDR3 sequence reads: CASSPPGTGSLEQYF. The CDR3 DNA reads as TGTGCCAGCTCACCGCCCGGGACAGGCTCTTTGGAGCAGTACTTC.

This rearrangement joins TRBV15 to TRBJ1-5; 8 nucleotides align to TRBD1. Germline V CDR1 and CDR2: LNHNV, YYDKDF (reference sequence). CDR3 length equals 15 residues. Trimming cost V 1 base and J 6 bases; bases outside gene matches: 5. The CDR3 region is CATSRGGQVFQPQHF. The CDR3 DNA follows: TGTGCCACCAGCAGAGGGGGACAGGTTTTTCAGCCCCAGCATTTT.

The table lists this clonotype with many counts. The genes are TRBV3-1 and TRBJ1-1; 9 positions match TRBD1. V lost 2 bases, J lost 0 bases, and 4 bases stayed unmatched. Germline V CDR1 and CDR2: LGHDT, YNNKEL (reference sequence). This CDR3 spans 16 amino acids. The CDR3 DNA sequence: TGTGCCAGCAGCCAACTGGACAGGGGTATGAACACTGAAGCTTTCTTT. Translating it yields CASSQLDRGMNTEAFF.

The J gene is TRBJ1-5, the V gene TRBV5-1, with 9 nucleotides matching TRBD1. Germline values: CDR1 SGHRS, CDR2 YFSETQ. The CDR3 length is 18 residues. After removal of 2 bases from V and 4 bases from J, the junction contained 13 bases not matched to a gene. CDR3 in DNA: TGCGCCAGCAGCTTAGGGGTAACCGGGACAGGGTCTAATCAGCCCCAGCATTTT. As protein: CASSLGVTGTGSNQPQHF. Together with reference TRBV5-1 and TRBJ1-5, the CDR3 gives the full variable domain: KAGVTQTPRYLIKTRGQQVTLSCSPISGHRSVSWYQQTPGQGLQFLFEYFSETQRNKGNFPGRFSGRQFSNSRSEMNVSTLELGDSALYLCASSLGVTGTGSNQPQHFGDGTRLSIL.

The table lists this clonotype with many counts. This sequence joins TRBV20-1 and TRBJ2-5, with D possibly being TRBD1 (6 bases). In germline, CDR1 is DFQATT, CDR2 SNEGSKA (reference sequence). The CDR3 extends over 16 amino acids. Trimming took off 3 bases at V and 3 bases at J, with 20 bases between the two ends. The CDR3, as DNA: TGCAGTGCTAGGGGTTTGGACAGAATCCATGAAGAGACCCAGTACTTC. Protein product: CSARGLDRIHEETQYF.

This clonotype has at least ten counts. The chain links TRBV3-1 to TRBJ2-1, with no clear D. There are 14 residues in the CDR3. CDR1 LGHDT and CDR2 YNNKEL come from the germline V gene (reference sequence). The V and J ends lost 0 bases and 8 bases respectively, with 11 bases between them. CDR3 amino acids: CASSQETPPDEQFF. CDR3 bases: TGTGCCAGCAGCCAAGAGACTCCTCCGGATGAGCAGTTCTTC.

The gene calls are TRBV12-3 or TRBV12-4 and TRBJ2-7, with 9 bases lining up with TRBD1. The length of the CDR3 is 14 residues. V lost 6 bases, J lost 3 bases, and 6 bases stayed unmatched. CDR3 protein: CASSPGQGFYEQYF. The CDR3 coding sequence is TGTGCCAGCAGCCCGGGACAGGGTTTCTACGAGCAGTACTTC.

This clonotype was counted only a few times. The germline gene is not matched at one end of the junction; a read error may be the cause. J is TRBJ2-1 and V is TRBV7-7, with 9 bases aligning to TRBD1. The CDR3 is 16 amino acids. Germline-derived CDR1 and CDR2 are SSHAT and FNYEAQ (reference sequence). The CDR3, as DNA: TGTGCTAGCAGCTCCAATCCGGGACAGGGCAGCAATGAGCAGTTCTTC. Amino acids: CASSSNPGQGSNEQFF.

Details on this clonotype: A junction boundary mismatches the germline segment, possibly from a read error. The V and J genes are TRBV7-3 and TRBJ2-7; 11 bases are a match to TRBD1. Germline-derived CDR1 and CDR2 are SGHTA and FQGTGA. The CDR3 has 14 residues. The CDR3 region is CASSWTGGGDEQYF. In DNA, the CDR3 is TGCGCCAGCAGCTGGACAGGGGGCGGCGACGAGCAGTACTTC.

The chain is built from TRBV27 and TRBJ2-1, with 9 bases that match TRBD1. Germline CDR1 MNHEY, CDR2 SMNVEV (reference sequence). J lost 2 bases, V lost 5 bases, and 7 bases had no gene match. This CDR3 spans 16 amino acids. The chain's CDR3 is CASSLMDRGTYNEQFF. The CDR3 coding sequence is TGTGCCAGCAGTCTCATGGACAGGGGAACCTACAATGAGCAGTTCTTC.

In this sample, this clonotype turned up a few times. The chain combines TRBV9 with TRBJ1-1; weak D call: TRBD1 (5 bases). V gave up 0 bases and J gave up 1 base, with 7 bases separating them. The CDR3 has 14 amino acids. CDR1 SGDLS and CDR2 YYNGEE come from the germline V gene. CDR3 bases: TGTGCCAGCAGCGTAGAGGGACGGAACACTGAAGCTTTCTTT. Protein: CASSVEGRNTEAFF.

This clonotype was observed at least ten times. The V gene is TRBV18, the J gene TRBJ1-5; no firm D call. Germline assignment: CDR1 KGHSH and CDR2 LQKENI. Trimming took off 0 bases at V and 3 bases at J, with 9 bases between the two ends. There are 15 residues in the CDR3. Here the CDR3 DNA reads TGTGCCAGCTCACCACCGGGCGGTCACAATCAGCCCCAGCATTTT. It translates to CASSPPGGHNQPQHF.

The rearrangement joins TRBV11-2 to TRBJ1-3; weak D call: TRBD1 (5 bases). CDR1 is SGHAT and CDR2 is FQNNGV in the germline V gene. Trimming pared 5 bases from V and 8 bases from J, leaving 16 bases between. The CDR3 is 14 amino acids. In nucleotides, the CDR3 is TGTGCCAGCAGCCCAGTGGGGGGTCCAGACACCATATATTTT. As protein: CASSPVGGPDTIYF.

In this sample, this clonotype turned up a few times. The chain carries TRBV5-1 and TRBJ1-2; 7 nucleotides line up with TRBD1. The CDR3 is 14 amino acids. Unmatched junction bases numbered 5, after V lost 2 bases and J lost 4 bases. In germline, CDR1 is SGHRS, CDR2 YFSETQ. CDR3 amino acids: CASSFTGEIYGYTF. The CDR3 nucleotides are TGCGCCAGCAGCTTCACAGGGGAAATCTATGGCTACACCTTC.

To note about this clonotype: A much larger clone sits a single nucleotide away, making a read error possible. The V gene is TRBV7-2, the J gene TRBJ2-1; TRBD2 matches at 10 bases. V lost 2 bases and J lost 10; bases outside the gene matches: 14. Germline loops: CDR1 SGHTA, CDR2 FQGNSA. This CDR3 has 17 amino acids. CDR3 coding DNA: TGTGCCAGCAGCTTATCCCCAGCTAGCGGGAGATCCGAGGAGCAGTTCTTC. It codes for CASSLSPASGRSEEQFF.

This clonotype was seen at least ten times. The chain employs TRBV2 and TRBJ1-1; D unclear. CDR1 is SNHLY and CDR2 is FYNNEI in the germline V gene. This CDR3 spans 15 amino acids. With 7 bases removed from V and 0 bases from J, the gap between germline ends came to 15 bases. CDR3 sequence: CASIMGAGMNTEAFF. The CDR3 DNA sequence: TGTGCCAGCATCATGGGTGCCGGGATGAACACTGAAGCTTTCTTT. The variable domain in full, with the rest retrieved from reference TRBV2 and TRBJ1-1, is EPEVTQTPSHQVTQMGQEVILRCVPISNHLYFYWYRQILGQKVEFLVSFYNNEISEKSEIFDDQFSVERPDGSNFTLKIRSTKLEDSAMYFCASIMGAGMNTEAFFGQGTRLTVV.

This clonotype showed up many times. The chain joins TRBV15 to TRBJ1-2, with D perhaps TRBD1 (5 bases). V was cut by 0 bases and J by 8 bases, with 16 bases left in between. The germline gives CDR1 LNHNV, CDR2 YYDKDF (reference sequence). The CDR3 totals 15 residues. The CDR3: CATSRDRQRIRGYTF. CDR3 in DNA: TGTGCCACCAGCAGAGATCGACAGCGTATCCGGGGCTACACCTTC.

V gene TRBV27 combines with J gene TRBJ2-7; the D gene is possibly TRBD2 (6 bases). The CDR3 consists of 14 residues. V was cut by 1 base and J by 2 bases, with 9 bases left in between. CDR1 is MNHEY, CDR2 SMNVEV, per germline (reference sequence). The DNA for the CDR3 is TGTGCCAGCAGTTTATTGGGGGGAACCTACGAGCAGTACTTC. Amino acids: CASSLLGGTYEQYF.

The CDR3 region has the DNA TGTGCCAGCAGCTCCGGACAGGGGCAGAACATTCAGTACTTC. Translation gives CASSSGQGQNIQYF. This chain connects TRBV7-3 to TRBJ2-4; 9 nucleotides align to TRBD1. Germline CDR1 is SGHTA and CDR2 is FQGTGA. After removal of 4 bases from V and 7 bases from J, the junction contained 5 bases not matched to a gene. This CDR3 has 14 amino acids.